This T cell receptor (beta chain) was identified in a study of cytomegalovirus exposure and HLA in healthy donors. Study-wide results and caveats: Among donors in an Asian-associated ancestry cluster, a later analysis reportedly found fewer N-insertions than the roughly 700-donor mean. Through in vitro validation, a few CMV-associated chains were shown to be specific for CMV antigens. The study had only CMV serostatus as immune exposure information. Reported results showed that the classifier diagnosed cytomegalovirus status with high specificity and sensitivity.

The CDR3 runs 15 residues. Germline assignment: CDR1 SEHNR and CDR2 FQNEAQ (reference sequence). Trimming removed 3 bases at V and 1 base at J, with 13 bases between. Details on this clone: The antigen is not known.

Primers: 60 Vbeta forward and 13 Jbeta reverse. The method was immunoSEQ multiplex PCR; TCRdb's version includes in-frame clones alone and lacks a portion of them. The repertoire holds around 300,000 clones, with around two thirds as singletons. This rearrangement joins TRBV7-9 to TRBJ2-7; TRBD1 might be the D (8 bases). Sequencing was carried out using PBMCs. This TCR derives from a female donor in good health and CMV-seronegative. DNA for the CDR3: TGTGCCAGCAGCTTCGGACAGGGAGGGTCCTACGAGCAGTACTTC. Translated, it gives CASSFGQGGSYEQYF.